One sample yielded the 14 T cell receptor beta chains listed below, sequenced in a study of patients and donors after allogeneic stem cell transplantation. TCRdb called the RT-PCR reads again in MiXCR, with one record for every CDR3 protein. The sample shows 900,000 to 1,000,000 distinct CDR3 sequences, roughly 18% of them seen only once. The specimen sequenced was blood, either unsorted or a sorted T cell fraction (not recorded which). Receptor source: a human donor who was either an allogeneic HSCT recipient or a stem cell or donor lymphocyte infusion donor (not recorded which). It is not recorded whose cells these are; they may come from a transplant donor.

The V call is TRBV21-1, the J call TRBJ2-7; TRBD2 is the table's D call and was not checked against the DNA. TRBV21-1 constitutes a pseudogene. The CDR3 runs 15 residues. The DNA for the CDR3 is TGTGCCAGCAGCAAAGGGAAGCGGGGACGATACGAGCAGTACTTC. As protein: CASSKGKRGRYEQYF.

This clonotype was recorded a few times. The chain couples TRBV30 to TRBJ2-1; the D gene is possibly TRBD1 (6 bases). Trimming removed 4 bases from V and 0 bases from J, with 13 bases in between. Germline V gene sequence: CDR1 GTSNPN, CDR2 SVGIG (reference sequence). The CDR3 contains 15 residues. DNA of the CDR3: TGTGCCTGGATCCCGGGACAACCCTCCTACAATGAGCAGTTCTTC. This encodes CAWIPGQPSYNEQFF. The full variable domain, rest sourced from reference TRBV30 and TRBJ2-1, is SQTIHQWPATLVQPVGSPLSLECTVEGTSNPNLYWYRQAAGRGLQLLFYSVGIGQISSEVPQNLSASRPQDRQFILSSKKLLLSDSGFYLCAWIPGQPSYNEQFFGPGTRLTVL.

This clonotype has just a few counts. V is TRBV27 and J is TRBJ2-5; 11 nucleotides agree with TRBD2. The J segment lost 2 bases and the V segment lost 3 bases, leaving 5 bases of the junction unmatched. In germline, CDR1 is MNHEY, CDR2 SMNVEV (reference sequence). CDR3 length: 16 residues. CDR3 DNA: TGTGCCAGCAGTTTCACTAGCGGGAGTCCTCAAGAGACCCAGTACTTC. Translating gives CASSFTSGSPQETQYF.

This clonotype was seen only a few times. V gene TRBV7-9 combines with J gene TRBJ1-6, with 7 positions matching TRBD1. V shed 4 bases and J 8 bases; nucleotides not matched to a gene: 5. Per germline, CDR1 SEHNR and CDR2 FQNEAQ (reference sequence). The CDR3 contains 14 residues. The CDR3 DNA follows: TGTGCCAGCAGCTCCCGGGACAGACATTCACCCCTCCACTTT. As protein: CASSSRDRHSPLHF.

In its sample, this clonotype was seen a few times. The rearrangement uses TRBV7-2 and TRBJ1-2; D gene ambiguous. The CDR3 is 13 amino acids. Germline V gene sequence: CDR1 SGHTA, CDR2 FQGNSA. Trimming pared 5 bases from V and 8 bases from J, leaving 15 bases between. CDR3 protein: CASSQVPDGGYTF. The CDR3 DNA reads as TGTGCCAGCAGCCAGGTTCCAGACGGGGGCTACACCTTC.

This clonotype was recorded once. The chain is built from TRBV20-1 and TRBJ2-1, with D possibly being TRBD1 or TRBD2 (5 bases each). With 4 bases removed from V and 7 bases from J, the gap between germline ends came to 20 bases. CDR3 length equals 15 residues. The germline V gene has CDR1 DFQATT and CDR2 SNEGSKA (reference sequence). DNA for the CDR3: TGCAGTGCTAATAGCGACGCCGGGACCGAAAATGAGCAGTTCTTC. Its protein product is CSANSDAGTENEQFF.

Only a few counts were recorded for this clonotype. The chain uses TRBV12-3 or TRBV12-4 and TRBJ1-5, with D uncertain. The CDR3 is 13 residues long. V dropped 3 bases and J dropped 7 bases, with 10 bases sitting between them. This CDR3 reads CASSFNPLQPQHF. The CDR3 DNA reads TGTGCCAGCAGTTTCAACCCCCTCCAGCCCCAGCATTTT.

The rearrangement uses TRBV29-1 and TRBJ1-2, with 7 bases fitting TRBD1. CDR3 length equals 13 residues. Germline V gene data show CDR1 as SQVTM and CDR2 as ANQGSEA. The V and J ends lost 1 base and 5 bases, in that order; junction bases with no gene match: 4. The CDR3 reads CSVEAVTGYGYTF. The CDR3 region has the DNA TGCAGCGTTGAAGCGGTGACAGGGTATGGCTACACCTTC.

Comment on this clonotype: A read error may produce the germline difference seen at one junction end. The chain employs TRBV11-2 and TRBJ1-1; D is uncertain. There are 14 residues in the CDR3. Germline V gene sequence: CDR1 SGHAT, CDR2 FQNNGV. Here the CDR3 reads CASSTATANTEAFF. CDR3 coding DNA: TGCGCCAGCAGCACGGCAACGGCGAACACTGAAGCTTTCTTT.

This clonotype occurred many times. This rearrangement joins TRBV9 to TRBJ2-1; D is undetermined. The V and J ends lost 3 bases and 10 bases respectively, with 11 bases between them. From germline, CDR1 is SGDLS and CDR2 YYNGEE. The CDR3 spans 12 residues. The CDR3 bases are TGTGCCAGCAGCGGTACCGCGTGGGAGCAGTTCTTC. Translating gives CASSGTAWEQFF.

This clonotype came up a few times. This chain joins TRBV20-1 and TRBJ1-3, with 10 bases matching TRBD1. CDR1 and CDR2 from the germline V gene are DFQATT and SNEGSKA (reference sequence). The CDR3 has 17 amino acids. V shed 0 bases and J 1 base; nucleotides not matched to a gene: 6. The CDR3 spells CSARDNWGQGSGNTIYF. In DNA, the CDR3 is TGCAGTGCTAGAGATAACTGGGGACAGGGGTCTGGAAACACCATATATTTT.

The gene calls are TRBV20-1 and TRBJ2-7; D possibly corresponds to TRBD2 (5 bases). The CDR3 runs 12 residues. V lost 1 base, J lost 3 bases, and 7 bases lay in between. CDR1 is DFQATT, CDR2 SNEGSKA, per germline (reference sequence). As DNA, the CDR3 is TGCAGTGCTAGAGTCGGGGTCTACGAGCAGTACTTC. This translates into CSARVGVYEQYF.

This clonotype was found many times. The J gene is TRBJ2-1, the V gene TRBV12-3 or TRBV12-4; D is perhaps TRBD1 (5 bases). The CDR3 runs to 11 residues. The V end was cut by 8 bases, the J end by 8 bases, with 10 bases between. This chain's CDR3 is CASLGAYEQFF. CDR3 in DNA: TGTGCCAGCCTTGGGGCCTATGAGCAGTTCTTC.

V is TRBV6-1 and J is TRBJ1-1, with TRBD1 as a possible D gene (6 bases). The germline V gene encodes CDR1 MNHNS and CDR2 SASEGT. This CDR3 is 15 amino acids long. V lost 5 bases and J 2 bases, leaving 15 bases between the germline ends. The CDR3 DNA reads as TGTGCCAGCAGTAGGGGGACATCCCAAAACACTGAAGCTTTCTTT. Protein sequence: CASSRGTSQNTEAFF.